Listed below are T cell receptor beta chains from one sample, sequenced in a study of T cell responses to AZD1222 COVID-19 vaccine. Some clones are missing from TCRdb's copy, which holds only in-frame ones; the method was immunoSEQ multiplex PCR. The sample yields roughly 100,000 clones, 91% seen once. This sample comprised peripheral blood, obtained on day 0 of AZD1222 vaccination. The receptors were gathered from an adult in good health. The conserved cysteine and the conserved F or W are not part of the CDR3 here. Fields, in order: J gene, V gene, CDR3 protein.

TRBJ1-1 TRBV19 ASHGTGVRVAEAF
TRBJ2-7 TRBV28 ASSLSSGPIAYEQY
TRBJ2-1 TRBV20-1 SAYFNEQF
TRBJ2-1 TRBV20-1 SASEWDVASVEF
TRBJ2-2 TRBV19 ASSQGIDGELF
TRBJ1-6 TRBV4-2 ASSQGLLNNSPLH
TRBJ1-2 TRBV15 ATSRDRVRGYT
TRBJ2-3 TRBV5-1 ASSPLAGGPTDTQY
TRBJ1-2 TRBV10-3 AISDKSMSSLLGGYT
TRBJ1-3 TRBV5-1 ASSLDGTGGGNTIY
TRBJ1-4 TRBV6-1 ASSDIGQGREKLF
TRBJ2-6 TRBV15 ATRIEGSGANVLT
TRBJ2-1 TRBV5-1 ASSSGENNEQF
TRBJ2-7 TRBV7-2 ASSLVGTGKNSQY
TRBJ1-1 TRBV4-2 ASSQEGTGAYLNTEAF
TRBJ2-1 TRBV28 ASSSDPRSYEQF
TRBJ1-1 TRBV19 ASSPNGAEAF
TRBJ2-7 TRBV28 ASLSSTSYEQY
TRBJ1-1 TRBV7-8 ASSLGNRRMTEAF
TRBJ2-4 TRBV2 ASRLTSGSRGNIQY
TRBJ1-4 TRBV4-1 ASSQRDPAGEFKLF
TRBJ2-6 TRBV7-2 ASSLVGTGANVLT
TRBJ2-1 TRBV7-2 ASSLPRDRSAYNEQF
TRBJ2-7 TRBV27 ASSLLGGSYEQY
TRBJ2-5 TRBV7-9 ASSETSVETQY
TRBJ2-2 TRBV28 ASSLPTGELF
TRBJ2-7 TRBV5-1 ASSLGETLGEQY
TRBJ2-5 TRBV7-8 ASSFGLAGGETQY
TRBJ1-5 TRBV4-1 ASSSRPDNSNQPQH
TRBJ2-7 TRBV6-5 ASSSLRGSYEQY
TRBJ1-1 TRBV10-3 AISESGKADTEAF
TRBJ2-7 TRBV11-2 ASSLDSERFGQY
TRBJ2-7 TRBV7-2 ASSSGGGSYEQY
TRBJ1-2 TRBV7-2 ATSPTGSYGYT
TRBJ2-2 TRBV5-4 ASSLDFNTGELF
TRBJ2-1 TRBV6-5 ASSFGQGRYNEQF
TRBJ2-2 TRBV2 ASSGLAGADGELF
TRBJ2-1 TRBV7-3 ASSLRIADEQF
TRBJ2-5 TRBV2 ASSDIRTSGSLGQETQY
TRBJ2-2 TRBV5-1 ASSFGGTGELF
TRBJ1-1 TRBV5-4 ASSPRELYDTEAF
TRBJ1-2 TRBV10-3 QTGNYGYT
TRBJ2-1 TRBV19 ASSPGDYSLNEQF
TRBJ2-2 TRBV6-4 ASSDSLGVDTGELF
TRBJ2-1 TRBV5-1 ASSKTGGYNEQF
TRBJ1-5 TRBV19 ASSPGSYSNQPQH
TRBJ2-5 TRBV7-7 ASSLSVAGGQETQY
TRBJ2-7 TRBV24-1 ATSDGDFSYEQY
TRBJ2-3 TRBV7-3 ASSSYGTSGSLRNTQY
TRBJ2-1 TRBV24-1 ATSEGLYNEQF
TRBJ1-6 TRBV27 ATSGGGALH
TRBJ1-5 TRBV19 ASSTTVTASGNQPQH
TRBJ1-4 TRBV28 ASRSTNEKLF
TRBJ2-7 TRBV7-2 ASSSTGTGAYEQY
TRBJ2-3 TRBV3-1/TRBV3-2 ASSPLAGGPIGTQY